This T cell receptor beta chain was observed in a study of T-cell memory formation after mild COVID-19. Study overall: In these data, TCR clusters were largely donor specific.

Constant-segment-primed 5'RACE gave TCR alpha and TCR beta cDNA libraries with sample barcodes and UMIs. TCRdb itself ran the 5' RACE reads through MiXCR, one entry per CDR3 protein. The sample carries roughly 510,000 distinct CDR3 sequences, 17% recorded once. This clonotype was detected only a few times. CDR3 length: 14 amino acids. V was clipped by 4 bases and J by 6 bases; unmatched bases: 5. The V gene's germline CDR1 is SGHNT and CDR2 YENEEA. V is TRBV11-3 and J is TRBJ2-3; the match to TRBD2 covers 9 bases. This sequence originates from an adult woman who had mild COVID-19 (a few samples of this study predate the infection). Cell type and time point are not known. The source material was PBMCs or a T cell subset sorted from them (not recorded which). The CDR3 coding sequence is TGTGCCAGCAGCTCAGCGGCGGGAGGGGATACGCAGTATTTT. Translated, it gives CASSSAAGGDTQYF.